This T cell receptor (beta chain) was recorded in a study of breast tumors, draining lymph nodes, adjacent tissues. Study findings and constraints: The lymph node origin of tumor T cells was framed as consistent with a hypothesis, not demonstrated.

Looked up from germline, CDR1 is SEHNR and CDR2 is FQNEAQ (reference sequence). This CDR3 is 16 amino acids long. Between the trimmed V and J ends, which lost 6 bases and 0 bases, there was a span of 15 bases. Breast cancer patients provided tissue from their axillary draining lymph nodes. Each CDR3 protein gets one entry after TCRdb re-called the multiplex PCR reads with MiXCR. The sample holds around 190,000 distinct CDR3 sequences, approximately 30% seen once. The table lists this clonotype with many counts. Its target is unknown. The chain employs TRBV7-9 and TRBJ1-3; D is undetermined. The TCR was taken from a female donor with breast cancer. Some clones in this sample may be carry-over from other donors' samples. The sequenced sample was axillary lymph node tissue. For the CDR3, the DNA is TGTGCCAGCAGTCTACACTCCACCACCTCTGGAAACACCATATATTTT. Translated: CASSLHSTTSGNTIYF. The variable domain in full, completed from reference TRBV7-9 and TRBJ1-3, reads DTGVSQNPRHKITKRGQNVTFRCDPISEHNRLYWYRQTLGQGPEFLTYFQNEAQLEKSRLLSDRFSAERPKGSFSTLEIQRTEQGDSAMYLCASSLHSTTSGNTIYFGEGSWLTVV.